The 2 T cell receptor beta chains below all came from one sample that was sequenced in a study of blood T cells in healthy people across ages. The second PCR ran about 6 to 12 cycles with a sample-barcoded 5' primer and J-beta primers. TCRdb independently ran MiXCR on the 5' RACE reads; one entry per CDR3 protein. The repertoire holds over 1,500,000 distinct CDR3 sequences, with around 42% as singletons. Source material: blood. These receptors were taken from a human donor in good health.

The chain carries TRBV15 and TRBJ2-3; 11 positions agree with TRBD2. Losses at the gene ends were 2 bases for V and 4 bases for J; bases not matched to a gene: 2. Germline V CDR1 and CDR2: LNHNV, YYDKDF (reference sequence). The CDR3 totals 15 residues. In DNA, the CDR3 is TGTGCCACCAGCAGACTAGCGGGGGGAGCAGATACGCAGTATTTT. It yields the protein CATSRLAGGADTQYF.

This chain links TRBV3-1 with TRBJ1-1, with D uncertain. This CDR3 has 15 residues. V was shortened by 1 base and J by 3 bases, with 12 bases between the two germline ends. Germline loops: CDR1 LGHDT, CDR2 YNNKEL (reference sequence). The CDR3 is CASSQAARDYTEAFF. The CDR3 DNA reads as TGTGCCAGCAGCCAAGCTGCCAGAGACTACACTGAAGCTTTCTTT.